This T cell receptor (beta chain) appears in the sequencing data of a study of radiotherapy plus CTLA-4 blockade in lung cancer. Study-level information: Objective responses arose in approximately 20% of patients, and 31% experienced disease control.

Study-wide points: Once radiotherapy plus ipilimumab had been given, TCR clones derived from tumor expanded in blood. Early blood T cell clone dynamics reportedly forecast response best, with interferon-beta.

CDR1 and CDR2 (germline): KGHSH, LQKENI. V lost 2 bases to trimming and J lost 0 bases, with 7 bases between them. This CDR3 has 14 residues. Comments on this clone: The antigen remains unidentified.

Sequencing used immunoSEQ multiplex PCR; TCRdb keeps in-frame clones, though not all of them. Among around 82,000 clones listed, around 84% were seen once. The specimen comprised peripheral blood, sampled from a patient treated with radiotherapy plus ipilimumab. The V gene is TRBV18, the J gene TRBJ2-5; the D gene is possibly TRBD1 (5 bases). This receptor was taken from a human donor with non-small cell lung cancer that progressed on radiotherapy plus ipilimumab. CDR3 protein: CASSPGAHQETQYF. CDR3 DNA sequence: TGTGCCAGCTCACCAGGGGCCCACCAAGAGACCCAGTACTTC.